The clone carrying this TCR beta chain occurred a few times. Its cognate antigen is unknown. Together with a sample-barcoded 5' primer, a J-beta primer mix was included in a second PCR lasting about 6 to 12 cycles. TCRdb re-analysed the 5' RACE reads in MiXCR, keeping a single row per CDR3 protein. The sample has 730,000 or so distinct CDR3 sequences, approximately 40% seen once. The data originate from a study of blood T cells in healthy people across ages. Whole-study results and caveats: Any changes in expanded clonotypes were possibly confounded, as donor CMV status remained unknown.

The length of the CDR3 is 12 residues. V shed 7 bases, J shed 3 bases, and the junction held 4 bases outside the gene matches. The V gene's germline CDR1 is SQVTM and CDR2 ANQGSEA. The chain recombines TRBV29-1 with TRBJ2-7, with 9 bases that match TRBD1. The clonotype comes from an older man in good health. The sequencing input was blood. The DNA for the CDR3 is TGCAGCGCCGGGGACAGGGTCTACGAGCAGTACTTC. Protein: CSAGDRVYEQYF.